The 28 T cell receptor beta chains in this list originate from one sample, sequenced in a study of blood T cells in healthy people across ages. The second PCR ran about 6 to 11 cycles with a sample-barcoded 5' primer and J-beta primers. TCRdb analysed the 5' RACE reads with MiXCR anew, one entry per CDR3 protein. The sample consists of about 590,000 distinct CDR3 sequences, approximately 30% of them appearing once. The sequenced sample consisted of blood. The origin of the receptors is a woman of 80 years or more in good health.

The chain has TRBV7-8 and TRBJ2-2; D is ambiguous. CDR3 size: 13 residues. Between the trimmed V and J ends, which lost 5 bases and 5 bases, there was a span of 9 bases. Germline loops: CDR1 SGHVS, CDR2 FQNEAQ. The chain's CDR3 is CASSARITGELFF. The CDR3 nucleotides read TGTGCCAGCAGCGCTAGGATAACCGGGGAGCTGTTTTTT.

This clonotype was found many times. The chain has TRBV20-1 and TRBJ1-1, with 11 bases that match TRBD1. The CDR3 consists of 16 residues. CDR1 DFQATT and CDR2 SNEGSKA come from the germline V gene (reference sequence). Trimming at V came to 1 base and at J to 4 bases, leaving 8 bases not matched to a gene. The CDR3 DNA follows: TGCAGTGCTAGAGGGGGACAGGGGGTTGGTGGCACTGAAGCTTTCTTT. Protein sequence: CSARGGQGVGGTEAFF.

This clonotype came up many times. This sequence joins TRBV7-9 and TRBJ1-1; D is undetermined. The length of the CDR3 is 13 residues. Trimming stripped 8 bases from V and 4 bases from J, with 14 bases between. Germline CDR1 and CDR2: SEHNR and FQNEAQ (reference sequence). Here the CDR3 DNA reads TGTGCCAGCCGCCCAGGACTCCCCACTGAAGCTTTCTTT. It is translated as CASRPGLPTEAFF.

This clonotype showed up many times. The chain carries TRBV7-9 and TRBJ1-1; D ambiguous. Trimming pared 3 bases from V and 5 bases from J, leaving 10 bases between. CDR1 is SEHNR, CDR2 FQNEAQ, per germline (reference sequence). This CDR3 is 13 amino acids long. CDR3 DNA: TGTGCCAGCAGCTTTGGGGAGAGGACTGAAGCTTTCTTT. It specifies CASSFGERTEAFF.

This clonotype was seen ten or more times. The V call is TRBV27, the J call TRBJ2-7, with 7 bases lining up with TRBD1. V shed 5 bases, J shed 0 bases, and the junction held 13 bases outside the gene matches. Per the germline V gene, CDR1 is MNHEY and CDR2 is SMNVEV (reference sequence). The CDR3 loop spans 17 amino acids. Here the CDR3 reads CASSPSRDSYSSYEQYF. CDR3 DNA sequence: TGTGCCAGCAGTCCCTCCCGGGACAGCTATTCCTCCTACGAGCAGTACTTC.

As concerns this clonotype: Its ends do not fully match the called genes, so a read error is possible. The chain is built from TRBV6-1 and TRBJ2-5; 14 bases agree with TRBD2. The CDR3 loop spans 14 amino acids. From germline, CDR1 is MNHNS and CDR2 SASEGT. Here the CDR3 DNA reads TGTGTCAGCAGGACTAGCGGGGGGATGGATGAGCAGTACTTC. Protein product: CVSRTSGGMDEQYF.

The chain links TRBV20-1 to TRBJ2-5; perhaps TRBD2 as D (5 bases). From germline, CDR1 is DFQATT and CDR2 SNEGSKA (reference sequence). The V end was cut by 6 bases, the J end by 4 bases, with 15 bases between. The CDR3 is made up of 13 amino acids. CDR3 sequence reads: CSAGRGLSETQYF. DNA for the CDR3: TGCAGTGCCGGCCGGGGATTGTCAGAGACCCAGTACTTC.

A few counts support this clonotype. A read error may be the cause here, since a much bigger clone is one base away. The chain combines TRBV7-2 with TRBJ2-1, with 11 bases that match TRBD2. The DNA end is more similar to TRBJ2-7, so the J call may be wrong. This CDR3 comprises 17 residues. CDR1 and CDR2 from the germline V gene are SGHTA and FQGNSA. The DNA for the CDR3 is TGTGCCAGCAGCTTAAGCCCTAGCGGGGGGCCCTACAATGAGCAGTACTTC. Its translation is CASSLSPSGGPYNEQYF.

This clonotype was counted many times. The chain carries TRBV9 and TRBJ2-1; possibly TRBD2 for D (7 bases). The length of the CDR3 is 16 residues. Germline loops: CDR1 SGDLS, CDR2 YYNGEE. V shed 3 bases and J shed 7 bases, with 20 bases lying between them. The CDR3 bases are TGTGCCAGCAGCGCCCAAGCGTGGGGGGGCCGGAATGAGCAGTTCTTC. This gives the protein CASSAQAWGGRNEQFF.

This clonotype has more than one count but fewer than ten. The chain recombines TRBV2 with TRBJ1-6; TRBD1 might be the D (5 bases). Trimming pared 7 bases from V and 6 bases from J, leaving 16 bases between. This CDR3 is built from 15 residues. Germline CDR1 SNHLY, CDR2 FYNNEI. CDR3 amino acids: CASTWDEGINSPLHF. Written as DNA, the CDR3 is TGTGCCAGCACTTGGGACGAGGGGATTAATTCACCCCTCCACTTT.

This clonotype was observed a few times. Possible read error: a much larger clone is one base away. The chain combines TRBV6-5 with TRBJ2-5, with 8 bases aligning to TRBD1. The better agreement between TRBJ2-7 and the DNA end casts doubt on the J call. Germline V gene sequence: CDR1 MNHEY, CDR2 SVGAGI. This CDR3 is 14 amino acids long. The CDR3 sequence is CAGRPQGANYEQYF. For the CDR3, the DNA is TGTGCCGGCAGACCTCAGGGGGCCAATTACGAGCAGTACTTC.

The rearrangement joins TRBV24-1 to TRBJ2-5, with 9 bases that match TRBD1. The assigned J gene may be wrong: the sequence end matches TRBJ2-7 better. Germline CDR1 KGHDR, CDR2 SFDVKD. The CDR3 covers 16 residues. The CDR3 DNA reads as TGTGCCACCAGTGATTCACGGACAGGGGAGGGCTACGAGCAGTACTTC. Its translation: CATSDSRTGEGYEQYF.

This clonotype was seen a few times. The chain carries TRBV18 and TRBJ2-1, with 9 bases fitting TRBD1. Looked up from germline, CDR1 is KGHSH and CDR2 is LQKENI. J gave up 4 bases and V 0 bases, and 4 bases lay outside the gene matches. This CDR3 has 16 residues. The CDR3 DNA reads TGTGCCAGCTCACCACCGGGACAGGGCCGGTACAATGAGCAGTTCTTC. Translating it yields CASSPPGQGRYNEQFF.

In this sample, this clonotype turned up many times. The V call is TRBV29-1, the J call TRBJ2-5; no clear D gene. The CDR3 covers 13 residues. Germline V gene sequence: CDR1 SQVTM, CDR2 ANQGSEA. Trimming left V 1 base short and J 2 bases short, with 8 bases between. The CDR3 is CSVEGQRQETQYF. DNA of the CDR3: TGCAGCGTTGAAGGCCAGAGGCAAGAGACCCAGTACTTC. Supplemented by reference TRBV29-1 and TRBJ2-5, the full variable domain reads SAVISQKPSRDICQRGTSLTIQCQVDSQVTMMFWYRQQPGQSLTLIATANQGSEATYESGFVIDKFPISRPNLTFSTLTVSNMSPEDSSIYLCSVEGQRQETQYFGPGTRLLVL.

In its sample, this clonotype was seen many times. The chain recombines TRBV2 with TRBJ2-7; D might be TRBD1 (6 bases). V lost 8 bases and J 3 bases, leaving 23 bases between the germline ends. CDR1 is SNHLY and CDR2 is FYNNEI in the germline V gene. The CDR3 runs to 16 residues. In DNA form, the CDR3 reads TGTGCCAGCCACCCGCCAGGGGTCGGCCAGGGCTACGAGCAGTACTTC. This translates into CASHPPGVGQGYEQYF.

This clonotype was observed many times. The CDR3: CASSFQLAGGTYEQYF. The CDR3 DNA follows: TGTGCCAGCAGCTTTCAACTAGCGGGGGGAACCTACGAGCAGTACTTC. The chain carries TRBV13 and TRBJ2-7, with 12 positions matching TRBD2. V lost 3 bases and J lost 2; bases outside the gene matches: 5. The CDR3 runs to 16 residues. Per the germline V gene, CDR1 is PRHDT and CDR2 is FYEKMQ (reference sequence).

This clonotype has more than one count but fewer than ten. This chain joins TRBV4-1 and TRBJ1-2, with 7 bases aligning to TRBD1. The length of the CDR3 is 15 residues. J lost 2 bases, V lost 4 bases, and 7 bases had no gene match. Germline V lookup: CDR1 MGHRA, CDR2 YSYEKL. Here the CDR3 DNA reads TGCGCCAGCAGCCGACCGGGACAGCTGAACTATGGCTACACCTTC. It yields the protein CASSRPGQLNYGYTF.

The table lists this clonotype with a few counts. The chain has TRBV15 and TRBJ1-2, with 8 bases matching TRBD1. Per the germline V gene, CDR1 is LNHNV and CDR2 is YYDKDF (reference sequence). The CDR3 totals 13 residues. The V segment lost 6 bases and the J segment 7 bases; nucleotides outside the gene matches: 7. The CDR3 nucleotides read TGTGCCACCAGGGGGAACAGGGGGAGTGGCTACACCTTC. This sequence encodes CATRGNRGSGYTF.

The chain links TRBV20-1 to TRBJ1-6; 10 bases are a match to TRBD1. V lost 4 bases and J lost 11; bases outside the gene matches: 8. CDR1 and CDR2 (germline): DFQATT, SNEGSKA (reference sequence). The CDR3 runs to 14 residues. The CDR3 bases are TGCAGTGCTACAACCGGGACAGGGGATCCACCCCTCCACTTT. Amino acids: CSATTGTGDPPLHF.

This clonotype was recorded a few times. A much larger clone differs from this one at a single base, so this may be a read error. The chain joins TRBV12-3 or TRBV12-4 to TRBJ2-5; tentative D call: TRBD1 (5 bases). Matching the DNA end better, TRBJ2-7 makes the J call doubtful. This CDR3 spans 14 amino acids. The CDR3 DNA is TGTGCCAGCGGTTTACGCAGGGATGGATACGAGCAGTACTTC. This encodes CASGLRRDGYEQYF.

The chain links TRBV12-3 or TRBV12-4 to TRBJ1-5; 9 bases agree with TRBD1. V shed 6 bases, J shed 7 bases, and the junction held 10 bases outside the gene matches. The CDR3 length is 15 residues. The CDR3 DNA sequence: TGTGCCAGCAGGAGTCGGACAGGGGTATACCAGCCCCAGCATTTT. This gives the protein CASRSRTGVYQPQHF.

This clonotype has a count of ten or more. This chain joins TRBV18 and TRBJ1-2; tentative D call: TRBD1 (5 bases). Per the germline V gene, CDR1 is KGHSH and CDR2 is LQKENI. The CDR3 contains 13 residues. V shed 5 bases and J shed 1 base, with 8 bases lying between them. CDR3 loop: CASSAGVNYGYTF. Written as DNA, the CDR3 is TGTGCCAGCTCAGCGGGGGTTAACTATGGCTACACCTTC.

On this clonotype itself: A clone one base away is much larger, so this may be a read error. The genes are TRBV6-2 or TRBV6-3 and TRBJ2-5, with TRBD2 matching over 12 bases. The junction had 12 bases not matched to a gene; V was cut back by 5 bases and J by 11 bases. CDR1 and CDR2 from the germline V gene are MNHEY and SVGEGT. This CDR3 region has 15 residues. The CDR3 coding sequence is TGTGCCAGCAGTACGGCTAGCGGGGGGGTCGGGGAGCAGTACTTC. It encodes CASSTASGGVGEQYF.

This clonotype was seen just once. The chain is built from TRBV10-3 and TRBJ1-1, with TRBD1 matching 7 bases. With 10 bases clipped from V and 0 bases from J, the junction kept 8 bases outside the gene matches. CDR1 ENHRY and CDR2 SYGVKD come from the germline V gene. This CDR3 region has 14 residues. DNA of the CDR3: TGTGCCACAGTACTGGGACAGCTGAACACTGAAGCTTTCTTT. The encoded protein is CATVLGQLNTEAFF.

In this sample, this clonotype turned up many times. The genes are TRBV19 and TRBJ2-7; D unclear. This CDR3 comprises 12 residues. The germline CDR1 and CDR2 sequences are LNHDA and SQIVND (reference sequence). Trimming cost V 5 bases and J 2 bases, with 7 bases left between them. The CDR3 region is CASSSEAYEQYF. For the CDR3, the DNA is TGTGCCAGTAGTTCGGAAGCCTACGAGCAGTACTTC.

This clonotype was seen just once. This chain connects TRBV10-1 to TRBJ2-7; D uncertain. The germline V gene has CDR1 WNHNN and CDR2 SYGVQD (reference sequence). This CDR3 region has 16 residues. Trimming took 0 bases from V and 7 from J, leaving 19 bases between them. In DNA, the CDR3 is TGCGCCAGCAGTGAGTCGGAACGCCTCACCTACAATGAGCAGTACTTC. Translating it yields CASSESERLTYNEQYF.

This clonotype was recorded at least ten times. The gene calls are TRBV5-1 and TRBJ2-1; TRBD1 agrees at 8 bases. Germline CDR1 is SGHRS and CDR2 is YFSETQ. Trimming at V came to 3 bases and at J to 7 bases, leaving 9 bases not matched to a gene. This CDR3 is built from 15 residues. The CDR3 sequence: CASSSYGQGRNEQFF. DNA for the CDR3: TGCGCCAGCAGCTCATACGGACAGGGTCGTAATGAGCAGTTCTTC.

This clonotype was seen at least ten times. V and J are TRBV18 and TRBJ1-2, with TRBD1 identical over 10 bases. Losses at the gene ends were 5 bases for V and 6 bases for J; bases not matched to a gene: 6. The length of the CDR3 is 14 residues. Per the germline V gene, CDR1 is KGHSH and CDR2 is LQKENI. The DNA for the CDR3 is TGTGCCAGCTCAACGACAGGGGGCGCGGATGGCTACACCTTC. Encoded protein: CASSTTGGADGYTF.